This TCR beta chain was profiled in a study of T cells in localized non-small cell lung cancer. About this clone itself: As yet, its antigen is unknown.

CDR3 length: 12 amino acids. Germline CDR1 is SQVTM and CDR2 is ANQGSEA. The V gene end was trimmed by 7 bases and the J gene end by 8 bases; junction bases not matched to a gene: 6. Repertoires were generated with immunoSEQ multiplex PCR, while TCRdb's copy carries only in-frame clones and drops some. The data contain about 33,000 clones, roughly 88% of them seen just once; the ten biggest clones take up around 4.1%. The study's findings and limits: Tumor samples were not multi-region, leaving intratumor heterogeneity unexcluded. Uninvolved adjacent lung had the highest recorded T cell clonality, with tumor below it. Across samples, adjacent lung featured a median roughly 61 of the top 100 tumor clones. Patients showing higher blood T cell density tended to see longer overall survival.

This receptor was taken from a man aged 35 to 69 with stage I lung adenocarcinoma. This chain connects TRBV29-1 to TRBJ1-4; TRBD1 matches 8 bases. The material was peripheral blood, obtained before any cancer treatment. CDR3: CSAGQGQEKLFF. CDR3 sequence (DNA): TGCAGCGCCGGACAGGGTCAAGAAAAACTGTTTTTT. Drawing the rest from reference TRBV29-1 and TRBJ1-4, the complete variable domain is SAVISQKPSRDICQRGTSLTIQCQVDSQVTMMFWYRQQPGQSLTLIATANQGSEATYESGFVIDKFPISRPNLTFSTLTVSNMSPEDSSIYLCSAGQGQEKLFFGSGTQLSVL.